This T cell receptor beta chain came from a study of liver allograft versus peripheral blood T cells. Across the whole study: Liver transplant recipients had T cell receptor repertoires compared between transplanted liver and peripheral blood.

This clonotype was found a few times. TCRdb processed the reads anew with MiXCR; each CDR3 protein has one entry. The sample lists about 10,000 distinct CDR3 sequences; about 25% were seen once. V lost 5 bases to trimming and J lost 5 bases, with 12 bases between them. The length of the CDR3 is 14 residues. Germline V gene lookup returns CDR1 SGHNT and CDR2 YENEEA. The source is a human patient who had a liver transplant. The graft donor may have given rise to some T cells. The rearrangement joins TRBV11-3 to TRBJ2-2; TRBD2 is a possible D gene (6 bases). For the CDR3, the DNA is TGTGCCAGCAGCCTAGGAGGGAGGACCGGGGAGCTGTTTTTT. It yields the protein CASSLGGRTGELFF. The complete variable domain, with remaining parts taken from reference TRBV11-3 and TRBJ2-2, reads EAGVVQSPRYKIIEKKQPVAFWCNPISGHNTLYWYLQNLGQGPELLIRYENEEAVDDSQLPKDRFSAERLKGVDSTLKIQPAELGDSAVYLCASSLGGRTGELFFGEGSRLTVL.